The 16 T cell receptor beta chains in this list originate from one sample, sequenced in a study of T cell responses to AZD1222 COVID-19 vaccine. Clones were sequenced by immunoSEQ multiplex PCR, and TCRdb holds only the in-frame ones, with some missing. The data show 95,000 to 100,000 clones, roughly nine tenths seen once. Sequencing was performed on peripheral blood, taken on day 0 of AZD1222 vaccination. These receptors were taken from an adult in good health.

J is TRBJ1-2 and V is TRBV7-3; 10 positions agree with TRBD1. Per germline, CDR1 SGHTA and CDR2 FQGTGA. The CDR3 runs to 16 residues. The ends lost 4 bases at V and 4 bases at J; junction bases unmatched: 9. CDR3 sequence (DNA): TGTGCCAGCAGCTCCCAGCCGGGACAGGGGAGCTATGGCTACACCTTC. Protein sequence: CASSSQPGQGSYGYTF.

The chain joins TRBV19 to TRBJ1-4; D is possibly TRBD1 (5 bases). Trimming stripped 6 bases from V and 6 bases from J, with 11 bases between. This CDR3 region has 13 residues. Looked up from germline, CDR1 is LNHDA and CDR2 is SQIVND (reference sequence). In nucleotides, the CDR3 is TGTGCCAGTAGGGCCAGGGTTCATGAAAAACTGTTTTTT. It translates to CASRARVHEKLFF.

The chain employs TRBV7-9 and TRBJ2-7; D assignment may be TRBD1 or TRBD2 (6 bases each). CDR1 SEHNR and CDR2 FQNEAQ come from the germline V gene (reference sequence). The V gene lost 4 bases and the J gene lost 6 bases, with 22 bases spanning the gap. The CDR3 is 16 amino acids. DNA for the CDR3: TGTGCCAGCAGCTATCTAACGGGGGCTATCTCTCGCGAGCAGTACTTC. Amino acid sequence: CASSYLTGAISREQYF.

The V and J genes are TRBV28 and TRBJ1-5, with D perhaps matching TRBD1 (6 bases). The CDR3 loop spans 15 amino acids. Germline CDR1 reads MDHEN; CDR2 reads SYDVKM. V shed 6 bases and J shed 6 bases, with 18 bases lying between them. CDR3: CASRYFGTQTQPQHF. The DNA of the CDR3 is TGTGCCAGCAGGTACTTCGGGACACAGACTCAGCCCCAGCATTTT. Full variable domain (missing parts from reference TRBV28 and TRBJ1-5): DVKVTQSSRYLVKRTGEKVFLECVQDMDHENMFWYRQDPGLGLRLIYFSYDVKMKEKGDIPEGYSVSREKKERFSLILESASTNQTSMYLCASRYFGTQTQPQHFGDGTRLSIL.

The gene calls are TRBV7-2 and TRBJ1-1; D unresolved. The CDR3 has 15 amino acids. Between the trimmed V and J ends, which lost 4 bases and 0 bases, there was a span of 12 bases. The germline V gene has CDR1 SGHTA and CDR2 FQGNSA. The DNA for the CDR3 is TGTGCCAGCAGCTCCGGCCCACAGCTGAACACTGAAGCTTTCTTT. Residues: CASSSGPQLNTEAFF.

In DNA form, the CDR3 reads TGCAGTGCTAGTGCCGGGACAGGAGTGGTAGATACGCAGTATTTT. It translates to CSASAGTGVVDTQYF. The chain recombines TRBV20-1 with TRBJ2-3, with TRBD1 matching 8 bases. This CDR3 is built from 15 residues. The trim removed 3 bases at V and 5 bases at J, leaving 10 bases unmatched. Germline CDR1 reads DFQATT; CDR2 reads SNEGSKA (reference sequence).

The rearrangement joins TRBV4-2 to TRBJ2-2; D is undetermined. Germline CDR1 LGHNA, CDR2 YNFKEQ. The V and J ends lost 3 bases and 1 base respectively, with 12 bases between them. The CDR3 sequence is 16 residues long. CDR3 sequence reads: CASSHPKTVNTGELFF. In nucleotides, the CDR3 is TGTGCCAGCAGCCACCCCAAGACGGTGAACACCGGGGAGCTGTTTTTT.

V gene TRBV28 combines with J gene TRBJ2-5; 8 bases align to TRBD2. Germline CDR1 and CDR2: MDHEN and SYDVKM. The CDR3 contains 15 residues. J gave up 3 bases and V 3 bases, and 6 bases lay outside the gene matches. The CDR3 DNA reads TGTGCCAGCAGTTTCCCAGCGGGAGACAAAGAGACCCAGTACTTC. Translation: CASSFPAGDKETQYF.

The V gene is TRBV3-1 (or the pseudogene TRBV3-2), the J gene TRBJ2-1; 10 bases agree with TRBD2. Unmatched junction bases numbered 13, after V lost 4 bases and J lost 7 bases. Germline V gene data show CDR1 as LGHDT and CDR2 as YNNKEL (reference sequence). The CDR3 is 17 amino acids. The CDR3 spells CASSPGLAVPTWNEQFF. The CDR3 bases are TGTGCCAGCAGCCCCGGACTAGCGGTCCCTACCTGGAATGAGCAGTTCTTC.

This chain joins TRBV28 and TRBJ1-5; the match to TRBD1 covers 8 bases. CDR1 is MDHEN, CDR2 SYDVKM, per germline. Trimming took 5 bases from V and 10 from J; bases not matched to a gene: 7. This CDR3 has 13 amino acids. CDR3 sequence reads: CASSASGTGPQHF. The CDR3 coding sequence is TGTGCCAGCAGTGCCTCCGGGACAGGACCCCAGCATTTT.

The chain links TRBV20-1 to TRBJ2-3; D possibly corresponds to TRBD1 (6 bases). The V end was cut by 8 bases, the J end by 8 bases, with 8 bases between. The CDR3 has 9 residues. Germline loops: CDR1 DFQATT, CDR2 SNEGSKA (reference sequence). This chain's CDR3 is CSPGATQYF. CDR3 nucleotide sequence: TGCAGTCCAGGGGCTACGCAGTATTTT.

This clone has just a few counts. V and J are TRBV28 and TRBJ1-3; no firm D call. The V end was cut by 6 bases, the J end by 0 bases, with 12 bases between. Germline V gene sequence: CDR1 MDHEN, CDR2 SYDVKM. This CDR3 spans 15 amino acids. CDR3 residues: CASSSGLSSGNTIYF. As DNA, the CDR3 is TGTGCCAGCAGCTCTGGACTGAGCTCTGGAAACACCATATATTTT. The full variable domain, its missing parts supplied by reference TRBV28 and TRBJ1-3, is DVKVTQSSRYLVKRTGEKVFLECVQDMDHENMFWYRQDPGLGLRLIYFSYDVKMKEKGDIPEGYSVSREKKERFSLILESASTNQTSMYLCASSSGLSSGNTIYFGEGSWLTVV.

V and J are TRBV4-3 and TRBJ2-2, with D possibly TRBD1 on 6 matching bases. This CDR3 comprises 15 residues. Germline CDR1 and CDR2: LGHNA and YSLEER. V was shortened by 1 base and J by 4 bases, with 10 bases between the two germline ends. The CDR3 DNA is TGCGCCAGCAGCCAAGTTTTCAGGGGCACCGGGGAGCTGTTTTTT. Protein: CASSQVFRGTGELFF.

This sequence joins TRBV13 and TRBJ2-3, with 9 bases fitting TRBD2. V lost 5 bases, J lost 4 bases, and 7 bases stayed unmatched. The CDR3 covers 15 residues. Looked up from germline, CDR1 is PRHDT and CDR2 is FYEKMQ (reference sequence). The CDR3 bases are TGTGCCAGCAGCATTAGCGGGAGATCCTCAGATACGCAGTATTTT. Protein product: CASSISGRSSDTQYF.

The sample holds one count of this clone. The chain links TRBV4-2 to TRBJ1-5; no definite D call. V lost 1 base to trimming and J lost 5 bases, with 9 bases between them. The CDR3 contains 14 residues. Germline assignment: CDR1 LGHNA and CDR2 YNFKEQ. DNA for the CDR3: TGTGCCAGCAGCCAAGCTCCCAAGGATCAGCCCCAGCATTTT. This sequence encodes CASSQAPKDQPQHF.

This rearrangement joins TRBV19 to TRBJ2-1, with TRBD1 identical over 10 bases. Trimming took 10 bases from V and 7 from J; bases not matched to a gene: 7. CDR3 size: 13 residues. Germline V gene data show CDR1 as LNHDA and CDR2 as SQIVND (reference sequence). In DNA, the CDR3 is TGTGCCACCACGGGACAGGGGACGAATGAGCAGTTCTTC. This encodes CATTGQGTNEQFF.